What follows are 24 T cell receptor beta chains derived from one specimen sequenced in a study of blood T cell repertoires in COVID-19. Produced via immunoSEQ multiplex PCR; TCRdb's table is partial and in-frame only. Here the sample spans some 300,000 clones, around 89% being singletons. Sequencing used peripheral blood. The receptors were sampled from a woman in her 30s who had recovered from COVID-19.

For the CDR3, the DNA is TGTGCCAGCAGTCGGGGGGGAATAGATACGCAGTATTTT. As protein: CASSRGGIDTQYF. V gene TRBV28 combines with J gene TRBJ2-3, with 8 bases aligning to TRBD2. Germline values: CDR1 MDHEN, CDR2 SYDVKM. There are 13 residues in the CDR3. Germline trimming cut 5 bases from V and 5 bases from J; bases unmatched to any gene: 3. Supplemented by reference TRBV28 and TRBJ2-3, the full variable domain reads DVKVTQSSRYLVKRTGEKVFLECVQDMDHENMFWYRQDPGLGLRLIYFSYDVKMKEKGDIPEGYSVSREKKERFSLILESASTNQTSMYLCASSRGGIDTQYFGPGTRLTVL.

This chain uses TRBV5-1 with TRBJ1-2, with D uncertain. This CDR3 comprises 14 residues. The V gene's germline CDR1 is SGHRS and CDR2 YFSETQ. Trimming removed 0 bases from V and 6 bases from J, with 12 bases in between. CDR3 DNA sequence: TGCGCCAGCAGCTTGGCCCTTCCGAGGGATGGCTACACCTTC. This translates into CASSLALPRDGYTF.

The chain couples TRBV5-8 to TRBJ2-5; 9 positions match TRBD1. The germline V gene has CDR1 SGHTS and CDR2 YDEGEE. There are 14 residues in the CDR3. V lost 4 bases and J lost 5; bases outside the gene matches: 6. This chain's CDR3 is CASSKQGAGETQYF. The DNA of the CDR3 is TGTGCCAGCAGCAAACAGGGGGCGGGTGAGACCCAGTACTTC. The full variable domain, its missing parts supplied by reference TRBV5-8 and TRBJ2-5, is EAGVTQSPTHLIKTRGQQATLRCSPISGHTSVYWYQQALGLGLQFLLWYDEGEERNRGNFPPRFSGRQFPNYSSELNVNALELEDSALYLCASSKQGAGETQYFGPGTRLLVL.

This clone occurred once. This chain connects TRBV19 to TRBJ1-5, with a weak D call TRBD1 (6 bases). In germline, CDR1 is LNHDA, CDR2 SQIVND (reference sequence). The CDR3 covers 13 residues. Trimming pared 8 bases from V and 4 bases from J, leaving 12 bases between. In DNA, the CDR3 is TGTGCCAGTGACCAGGGGCGGAATCAGCCCCAGCATTTT. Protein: CASDQGRNQPQHF.

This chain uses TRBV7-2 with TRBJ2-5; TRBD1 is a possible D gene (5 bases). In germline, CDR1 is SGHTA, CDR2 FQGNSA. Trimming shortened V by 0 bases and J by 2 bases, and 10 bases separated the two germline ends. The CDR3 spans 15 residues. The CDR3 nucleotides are TGTGCCAGCAGCTTAGCTTCCACAGGACAAGAGACCCAGTACTTC. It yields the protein CASSLASTGQETQYF. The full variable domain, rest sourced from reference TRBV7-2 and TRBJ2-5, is GAGVSQSPSNKVTEKGKDVELRCDPISGHTALYWYRQSLGQGLEFLIYFQGNSAPDKSGLPSDRFSAERTGGSVSTLTIQRTQQEDSAVYLCASSLASTGQETQYFGPGTRLLVL.

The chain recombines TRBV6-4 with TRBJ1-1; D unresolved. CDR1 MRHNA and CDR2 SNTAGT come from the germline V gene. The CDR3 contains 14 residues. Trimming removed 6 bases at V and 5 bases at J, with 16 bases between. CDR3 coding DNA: TGTGCCAGCAGGACGGACTGGTCTGTTACTGAAGCTTTCTTT. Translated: CASRTDWSVTEAFF.

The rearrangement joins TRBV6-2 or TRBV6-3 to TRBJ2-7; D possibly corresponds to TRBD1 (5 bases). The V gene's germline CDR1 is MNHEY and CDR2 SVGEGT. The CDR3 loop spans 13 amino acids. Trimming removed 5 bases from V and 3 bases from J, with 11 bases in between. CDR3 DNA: TGTGCCAGCAGTCAAACGACAGACTACGAGCAGTACTTC. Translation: CASSQTTDYEQYF.

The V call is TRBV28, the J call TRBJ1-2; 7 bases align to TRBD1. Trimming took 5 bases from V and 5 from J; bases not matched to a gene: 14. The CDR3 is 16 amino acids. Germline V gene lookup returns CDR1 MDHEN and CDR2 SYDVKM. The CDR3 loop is CASSARGGATPYGYTF. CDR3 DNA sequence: TGTGCCAGCAGTGCCCGAGGGGGCGCGACTCCTTATGGCTACACCTTC.

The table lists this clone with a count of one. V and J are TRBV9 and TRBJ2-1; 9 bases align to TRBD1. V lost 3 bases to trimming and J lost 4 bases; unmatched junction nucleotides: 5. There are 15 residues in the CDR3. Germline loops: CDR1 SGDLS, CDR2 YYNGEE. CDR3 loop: CASSAHGQGYNEQFF. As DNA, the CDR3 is TGTGCCAGCAGCGCACACGGACAGGGGTACAATGAGCAGTTCTTC.

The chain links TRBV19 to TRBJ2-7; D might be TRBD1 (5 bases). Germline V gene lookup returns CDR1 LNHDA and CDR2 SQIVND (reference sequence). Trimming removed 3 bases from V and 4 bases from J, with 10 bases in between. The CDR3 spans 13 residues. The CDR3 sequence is CASSISAGYEQYF. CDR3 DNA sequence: TGTGCCAGTAGTATCTCGGCAGGGTACGAGCAGTACTTC. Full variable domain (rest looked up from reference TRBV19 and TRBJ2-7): DGGITQSPKYLFRKEGQNVTLSCEQNLNHDAMYWYRQDPGQGLRLIYYSQIVNDFQKGDIAEGYSVSREKKESFPLTVTSAQKNPTAFYLCASSISAGYEQYFGPGTRLTVT.

The CDR3 spells CASSLSRSTNEKLFF. Written as DNA, the CDR3 is TGCGCCAGCAGCTTGAGCCGGTCAACTAATGAAAAACTGTTTTTT. The chain is built from TRBV5-1 and TRBJ1-4; D unresolved. The CDR3 consists of 15 residues. V lost 1 base to trimming and J lost 0 bases, with 7 bases between them. The V gene's germline CDR1 is SGHRS and CDR2 YFSETQ.

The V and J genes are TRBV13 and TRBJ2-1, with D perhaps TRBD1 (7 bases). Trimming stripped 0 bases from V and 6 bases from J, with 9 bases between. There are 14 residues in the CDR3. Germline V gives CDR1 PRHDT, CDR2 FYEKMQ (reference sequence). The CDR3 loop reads CASSLGQGGNEQFF. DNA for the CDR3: TGTGCCAGCAGCTTAGGCCAGGGGGGCAATGAGCAGTTCTTC.

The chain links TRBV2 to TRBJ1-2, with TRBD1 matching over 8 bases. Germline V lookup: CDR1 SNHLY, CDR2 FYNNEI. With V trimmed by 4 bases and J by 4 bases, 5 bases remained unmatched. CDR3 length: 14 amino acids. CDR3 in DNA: TGTGCCAGCAGTGGACAGGGGCTTACCTATGGCTACACCTTC. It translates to CASSGQGLTYGYTF.

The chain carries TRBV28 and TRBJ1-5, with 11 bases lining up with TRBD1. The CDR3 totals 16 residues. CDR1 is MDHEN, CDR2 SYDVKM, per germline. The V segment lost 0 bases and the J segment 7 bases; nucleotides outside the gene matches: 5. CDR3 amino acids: CASSLWDRGLEQPQHF. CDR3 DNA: TGTGCCAGCAGTTTATGGGACAGGGGGCTGGAGCAGCCCCAGCATTTT.

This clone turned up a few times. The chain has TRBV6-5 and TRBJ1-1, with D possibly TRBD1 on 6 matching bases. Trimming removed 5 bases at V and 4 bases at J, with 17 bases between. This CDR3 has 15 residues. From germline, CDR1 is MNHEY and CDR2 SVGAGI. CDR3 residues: CASSILRGAGTEAFF. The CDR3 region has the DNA TGTGCCAGCAGTATACTACGGGGGGCCGGCACTGAAGCTTTCTTT.

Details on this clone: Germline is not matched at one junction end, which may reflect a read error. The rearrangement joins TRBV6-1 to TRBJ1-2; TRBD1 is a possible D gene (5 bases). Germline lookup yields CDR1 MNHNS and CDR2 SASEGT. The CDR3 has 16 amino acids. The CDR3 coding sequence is TGTGCCAGCAGTGACCTAGACAGCCCCTGGCTTCTCTACCCGTACTTC. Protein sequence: CASSDLDSPWLLYPYF.

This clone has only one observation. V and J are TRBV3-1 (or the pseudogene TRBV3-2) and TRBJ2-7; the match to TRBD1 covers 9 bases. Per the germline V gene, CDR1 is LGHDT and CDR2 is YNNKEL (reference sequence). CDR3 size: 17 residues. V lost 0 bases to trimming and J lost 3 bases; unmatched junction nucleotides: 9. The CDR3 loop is CASSQDGVGDRDYEQYF. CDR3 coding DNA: TGTGCCAGCAGCCAAGATGGAGTAGGGGACAGGGACTACGAGCAGTACTTC.

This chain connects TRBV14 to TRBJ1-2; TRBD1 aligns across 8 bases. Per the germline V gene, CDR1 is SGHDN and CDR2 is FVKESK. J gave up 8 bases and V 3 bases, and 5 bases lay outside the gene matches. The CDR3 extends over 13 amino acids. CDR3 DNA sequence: TGTGCCAGCAGCCATAGGACAGGGCGAGGCTACACCTTC. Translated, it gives CASSHRTGRGYTF.

In nucleotides, the CDR3 is TGTGCCAGCAGCCAAGACCCGGGGGGAGCTTTCTTT. Its protein product is CASSQDPGGAFF. The chain joins TRBV3-1 (or the pseudogene TRBV3-2) to TRBJ1-1; D may be TRBD1 (5 bases). V shed 0 bases and J shed 10 bases, with 9 bases lying between them. The germline CDR1 and CDR2 sequences are LGHDT and YNNKEL (reference sequence). The CDR3 consists of 12 residues.

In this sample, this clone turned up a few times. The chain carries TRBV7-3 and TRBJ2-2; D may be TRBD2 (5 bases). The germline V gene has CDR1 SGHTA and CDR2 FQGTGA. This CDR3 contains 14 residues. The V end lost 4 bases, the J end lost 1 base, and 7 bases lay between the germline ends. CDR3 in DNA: TGTGCCAGCAGCTCAGCGGTGAACACCGGGGAGCTGTTTTTT. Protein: CASSSAVNTGELFF.

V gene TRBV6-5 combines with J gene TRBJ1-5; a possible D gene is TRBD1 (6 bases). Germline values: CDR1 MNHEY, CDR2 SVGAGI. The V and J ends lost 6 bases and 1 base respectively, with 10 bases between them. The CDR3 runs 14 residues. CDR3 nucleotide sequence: TGTGCCAGCAGCTCAAGGGGGAGCAATCAGCCCCAGCATTTT. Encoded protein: CASSSRGSNQPQHF.

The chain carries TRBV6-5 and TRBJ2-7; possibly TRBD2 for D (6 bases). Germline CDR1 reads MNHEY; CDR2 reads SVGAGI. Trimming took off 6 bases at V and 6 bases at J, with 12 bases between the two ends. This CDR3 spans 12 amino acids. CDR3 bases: TGTGCCAGCAGCCCCGGGGGAGGCGAGCAGTACTTC. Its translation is CASSPGGGEQYF.

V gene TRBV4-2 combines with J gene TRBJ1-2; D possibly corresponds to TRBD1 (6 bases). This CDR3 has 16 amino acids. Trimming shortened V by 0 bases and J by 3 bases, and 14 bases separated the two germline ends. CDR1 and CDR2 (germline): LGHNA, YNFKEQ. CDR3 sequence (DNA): TGTGCCAGCAGCCAAGATTCAGGGGCTGTGGACTATGGCTACACCTTC. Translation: CASSQDSGAVDYGYTF.

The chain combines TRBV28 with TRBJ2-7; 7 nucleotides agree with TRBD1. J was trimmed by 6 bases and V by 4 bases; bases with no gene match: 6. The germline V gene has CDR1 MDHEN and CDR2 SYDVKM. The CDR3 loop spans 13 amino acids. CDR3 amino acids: CASSSTGMGEQYF. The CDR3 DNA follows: TGTGCCAGCAGTTCGACAGGGATGGGCGAGCAGTACTTC.